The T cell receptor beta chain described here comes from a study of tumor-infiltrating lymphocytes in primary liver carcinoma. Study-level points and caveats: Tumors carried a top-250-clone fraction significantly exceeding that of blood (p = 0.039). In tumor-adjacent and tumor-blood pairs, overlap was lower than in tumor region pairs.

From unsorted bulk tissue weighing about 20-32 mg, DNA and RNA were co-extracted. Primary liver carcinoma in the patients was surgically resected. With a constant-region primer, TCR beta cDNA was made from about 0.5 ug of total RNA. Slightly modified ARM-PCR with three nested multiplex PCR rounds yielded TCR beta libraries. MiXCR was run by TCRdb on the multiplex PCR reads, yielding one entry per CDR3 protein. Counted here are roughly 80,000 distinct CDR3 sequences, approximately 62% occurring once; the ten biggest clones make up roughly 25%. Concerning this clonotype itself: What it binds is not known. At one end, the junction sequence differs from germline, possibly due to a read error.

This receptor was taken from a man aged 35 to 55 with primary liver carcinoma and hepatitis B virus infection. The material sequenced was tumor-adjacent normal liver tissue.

CDR3 coding DNA: TGTGCCAGCAGCCAAGGGTCACAGGGGAACTACGAACAGTACTTC. Translation gives CASSQGSQGNYEQYF. The chain links TRBV4-2 to TRBJ2-7, with 7 bases aligning to TRBD1. The length of the CDR3 is 15 residues. Per the germline V gene, CDR1 is LGHNA and CDR2 is YNFKEQ.